This TCR beta chain was sequenced for a study of technical replicates of blood from a handful of donors listed by TCRdb under 2017. In the case of this clone: Its target antigen remains unknown. Per-base quality was not reported, and no clone a single base away is much larger than it.

The receptor library was made with the immunoSEQ multiplex PCR assay. TCRdb holds this immuneACCESS table with in-frame rearrangements only. Some clones are missing; in checked studies, unresolved V genes explain under half, and the rest has no known cause. The sample table lists 74,000 or so clones, around 90% of them with a count of one. About 0.35% of the sample belongs to the ten largest clones. Including the terminal cysteine and phenylalanine, the CDR3 comprises 15 residues. Kept here is only the CDR3 DNA, which spans 45 bases and is read in frame from base 1. The germline V gene encodes CDR1 KGHSH and CDR2 LQKENI. V and J are truncated by 3 bases and 2 bases respectively, leaving an intervening sequence of 14 bases.

The material sequenced was T cells isolated from PBMCs. The receptor's source is a human donor in good health. The V and J segments used are TRBV18 and TRBJ2-7; the D gene is possibly TRBD1, with 6 bases matching. The DNA is as follows: TGTGCCAGCTCACCTCCGGGACAACCTACCTACGAGCAGTACTTC. It specifies CASSPPGQPTYEQYF.